A selection of T cell receptor beta chains follows, all from one sample in a study of blood T cell repertoires in COVID-19. TCRdb's table, derived via immunoSEQ multiplex PCR, lists solely in-frame clones and lacks some. This table holds about 130,000 clones, about nine tenths found once. Sequencing input: peripheral blood. The receptor source for this set is a man aged 50 to 59 with acute or convalescent COVID-19. Both conserved end residues are part of each CDR3. A clone size is listed for some rows: how often the clone was seen (once, few, many), or a class if it is expanded.

14 | TRBV2 | once | CASLGGQGSYEQYF
14 | TRBV28 | . | CASIGAEGPHEQFF
12 | TRBV5-4 | . | CASSTTGDEQYF
15 | TRBV6-2/TRBV6-3 | . | CASSDWRSGANVLTF
14 | TRBV19 | once | CASSPGLDSYEQYF
13 | TRBV5-6 | . | CASSRRQAPRLDF
16 | TRBV7-3 | . | CASSLGGSGFQETQYF
14 | TRBV4-1 | . | CASSQIGGTNEQFF
16 | TRBV4-2 | . | CASSQKGGSNNQPQHF
17 | TRBV10-3 | . | CAISESGTGTFNTEAFF
13 | TRBV5-1 | once | CASSWGLVNEQFF
14 | TRBV2 | once | CASSPTPSLYEQYF
13 | TRBV24-1 | . | CATSDLHDRELFF
13 | TRBV7-2 | once | CASGTGQDYGYTF
15 | TRBV3-1/TRBV3-2 | . | CASSYTPGQDQPQHF
15 | TRBV6-1 | . | CASSEHGGSGETQYF
15 | TRBV25-1 | . | CASRSGTSGYNEQFF
15 | TRBV5-5 | . | CASSSAEPSFYGYTF
16 | TRBV5-6 | . | CASSLRPGKGLGEQYF
11 | TRBV12-3/TRBV12-4 | . | CATRGGETQYF
12 | TRBV28 | . | CASTTTISPLHF
19 | TRBV28 | . | CASSLPGQGGMGLGYGYTF
14 | TRBV10-3 | . | CAISERGSTDTQYF
14 | TRBV7-2 | . | CASSLGLTPSPLHF
15 | TRBV11-3 | . | CASSPRGTTYNEQFF
14 | TRBV2 | . | CASRGGGTGTEAFF
12 | TRBV25-1 | . | CASATGGGIQYF
15 | TRBV29-1 | . | CSVAQGQLMNTEAFF
13 | TRBV3-1/TRBV3-2 | . | CAAGGLAGYEQYF
16 | TRBV5-8 | . | CASSWGETSGANVLTF
15 | TRBV7-2 | . | CASSKLAGAAHEQFF